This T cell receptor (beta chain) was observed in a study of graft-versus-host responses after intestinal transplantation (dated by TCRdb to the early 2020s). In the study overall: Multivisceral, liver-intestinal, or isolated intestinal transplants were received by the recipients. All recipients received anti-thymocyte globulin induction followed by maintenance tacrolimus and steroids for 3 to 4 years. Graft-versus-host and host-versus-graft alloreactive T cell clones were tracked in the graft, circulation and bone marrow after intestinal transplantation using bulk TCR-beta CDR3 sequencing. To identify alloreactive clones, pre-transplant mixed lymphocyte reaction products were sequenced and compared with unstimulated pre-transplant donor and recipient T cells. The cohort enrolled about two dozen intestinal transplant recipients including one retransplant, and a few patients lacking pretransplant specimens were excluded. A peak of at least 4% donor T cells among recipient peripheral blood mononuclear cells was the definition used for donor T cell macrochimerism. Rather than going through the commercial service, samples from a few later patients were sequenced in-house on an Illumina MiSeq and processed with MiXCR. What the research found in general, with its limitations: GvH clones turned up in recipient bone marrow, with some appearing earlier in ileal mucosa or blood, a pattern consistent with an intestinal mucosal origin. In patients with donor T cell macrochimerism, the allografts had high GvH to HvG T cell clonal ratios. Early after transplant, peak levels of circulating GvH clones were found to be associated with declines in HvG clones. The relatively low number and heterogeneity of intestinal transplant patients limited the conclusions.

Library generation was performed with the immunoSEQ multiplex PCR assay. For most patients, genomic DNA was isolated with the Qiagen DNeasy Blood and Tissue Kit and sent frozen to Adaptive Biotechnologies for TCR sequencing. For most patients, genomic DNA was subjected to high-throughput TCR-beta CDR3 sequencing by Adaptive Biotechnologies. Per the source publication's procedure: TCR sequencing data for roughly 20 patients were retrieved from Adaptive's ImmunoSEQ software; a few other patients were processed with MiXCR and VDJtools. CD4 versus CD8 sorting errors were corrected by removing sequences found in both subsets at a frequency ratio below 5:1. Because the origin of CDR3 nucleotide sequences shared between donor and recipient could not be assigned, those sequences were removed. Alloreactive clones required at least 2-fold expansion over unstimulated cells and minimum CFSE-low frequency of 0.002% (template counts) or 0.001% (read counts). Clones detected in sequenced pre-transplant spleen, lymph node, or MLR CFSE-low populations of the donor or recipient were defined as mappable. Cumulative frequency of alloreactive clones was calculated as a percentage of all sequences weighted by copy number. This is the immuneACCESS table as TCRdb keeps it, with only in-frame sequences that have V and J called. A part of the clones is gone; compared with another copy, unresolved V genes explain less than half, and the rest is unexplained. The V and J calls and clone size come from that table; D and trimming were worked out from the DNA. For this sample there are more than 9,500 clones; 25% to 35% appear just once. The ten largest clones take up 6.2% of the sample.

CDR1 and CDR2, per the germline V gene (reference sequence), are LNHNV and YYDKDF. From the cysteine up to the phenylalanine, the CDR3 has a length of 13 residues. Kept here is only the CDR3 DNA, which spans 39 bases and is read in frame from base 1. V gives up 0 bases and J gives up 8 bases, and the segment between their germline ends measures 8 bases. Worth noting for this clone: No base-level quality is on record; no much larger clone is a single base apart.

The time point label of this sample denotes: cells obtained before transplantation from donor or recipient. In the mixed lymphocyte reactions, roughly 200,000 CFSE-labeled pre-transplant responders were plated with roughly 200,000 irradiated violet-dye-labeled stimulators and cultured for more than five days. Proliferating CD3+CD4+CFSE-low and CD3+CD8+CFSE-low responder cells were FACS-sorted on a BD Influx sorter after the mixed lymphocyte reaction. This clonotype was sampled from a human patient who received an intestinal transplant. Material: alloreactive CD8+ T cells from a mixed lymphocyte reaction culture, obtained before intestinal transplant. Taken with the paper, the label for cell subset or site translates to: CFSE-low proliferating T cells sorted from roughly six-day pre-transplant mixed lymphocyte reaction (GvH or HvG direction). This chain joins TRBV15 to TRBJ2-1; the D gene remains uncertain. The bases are TGTGCCACCAGCAGAGATAAGGAGTATGAGCAGTTCTTC. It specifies CATSRDKEYEQFF.